Listed here are 16 T cell receptor beta chains from one sample, sequenced in a study of Ad26.COV2.S vaccination and SARS-CoV-2 variants (dated by TCRdb to the early 2020s). The treatment or condition label, read with the paper, signifies: 15 to 20 received Ad26.COV2.S at low or high dose, single or two shots; roughly five received placebo; per-sample allocation not given. For vaccine and placebo recipients, repertoires were sequenced using samples collected on day 63 after the first injection. The method behind the library was the immunoSEQ multiplex PCR assay. The table comes from immuneACCESS by way of TCRdb, which keeps in-frame sequences with V and J called. Part of the clones is missing from these tables; in studies checked, under half for an unresolved V gene and the rest for unknown reasons. The sample yields around 450,000 clones; roughly 89% were counted once. The top ten clonotypes cover 2.5% of the sample.

This specimen consisted of peripheral blood, obtained in a trial of Ad26.COV2.S vaccine versus placebo. These receptors all stem from a person aged 18 to 65 who received the Ad26.COV2.S COVID-19 vaccine or a placebo.

The genes are TRBV7-8 and TRBJ2-1; D gene uncertain. V shed 4 bases and J shed 6 bases, with 13 bases lying between them. Germline V gives CDR1 SGHVS, CDR2 FQNEAQ. The CDR3 has 14 amino acids. The CDR3 bases are TGTGCCAGCAGCTCTTCTAGTTGGAGCAATGAGCAGTTCTTC. Translating gives CASSSSSWSNEQFF. The whole variable domain, remainder taken from reference TRBV7-8 and TRBJ2-1, is GAGVSQSPRYKVAKRGQDVALRCDPISGHVSLFWYQQALGQGPEFLTYFQNEAQLDKSGLPSDRFFAERPEGSVSTLKIQRTQQEDSAVYLCASSSSSWSNEQFFGPGTRLTVL.

V gene TRBV7-8 combines with J gene TRBJ1-5, with a possible D match to TRBD1 (6 bases). This CDR3 is built from 16 residues. V was cut by 0 bases and J by 5 bases, with 14 bases left in between. Germline loops: CDR1 SGHVS, CDR2 FQNEAQ. The CDR3 nucleotides are TGTGCCAGCAGCTTAGCCGATGGGGGGCGCGATCAGCCCCAGCATTTT. Protein sequence: CASSLADGGRDQPQHF. The full variable domain, in which reference TRBV7-8 and TRBJ1-5 provide the parts outside the CDR3, is GAGVSQSPRYKVAKRGQDVALRCDPISGHVSLFWYQQALGQGPEFLTYFQNEAQLDKSGLPSDRFFAERPEGSVSTLKIQRTQQEDSAVYLCASSLADGGRDQPQHFGDGTRLSIL.

CDR3 amino acids: CSVGSRTGPPNHPHYGYTF. The CDR3 DNA reads as TGCAGCGTTGGAAGTCGCACGGGTCCACCTAATCACCCCCACTATGGCTACACCTTC. The genes are TRBV29-1 and TRBJ1-2; D is ambiguous. The germline V gene encodes CDR1 SQVTM and CDR2 ANQGSEA. This CDR3 is 19 amino acids long. The V end was cut by 4 bases, the J end by 3 bases, with 30 bases between.

This chain connects TRBV12-3 or TRBV12-4 to TRBJ1-4; D gene unclear. The V gene lost 3 bases and the J gene lost 8 bases, with 10 bases spanning the gap. The CDR3 length is 13 residues. CDR3 loop: CASSLLPGEKLFF. CDR3 bases: TGTGCCAGCAGTTTGCTCCCGGGGGAAAAACTGTTTTTT.

This chain joins TRBV4-3 and TRBJ1-6; D remains unclear. The germline CDR1 and CDR2 sequences are LGHNA and YSLEER. V lost 1 base, J lost 8 bases, and 15 bases lay in between. The CDR3 length is 16 residues. DNA for the CDR3: TGCGCCAGCAGCCAAGTCGTTCCCCCGCCTGATTCACCCCTCCACTTT. It encodes CASSQVVPPPDSPLHF.

This sequence joins TRBV6-1 and TRBJ1-6; 9 positions agree with TRBD1. Germline V gives CDR1 MNHNS, CDR2 SASEGT. The V gene end was trimmed by 1 base and the J gene end by 3 bases; junction bases not matched to a gene: 10. The length of the CDR3 is 19 residues. DNA for the CDR3: TGTGCCAGCAGTGAAGACAGGGGGCCTTCGGGAAGCTATAATTCACCCCTCCACTTT. Translation: CASSEDRGPSGSYNSPLHF.

The chain has TRBV4-3 and TRBJ2-5; D is perhaps TRBD1 (6 bases). This CDR3 has 15 amino acids. Trimming shortened V by 4 bases and J by 4 bases, and 16 bases separated the two germline ends. Looked up from germline, CDR1 is LGHNA and CDR2 is YSLEER. The CDR3 region is CASSRRQAEGETQYF. The CDR3 nucleotides are TGCGCCAGCAGCCGTCGACAGGCCGAAGGAGAGACCCAGTACTTC.

A note on this clone: Other DNA sequences from this sample encode an identical CDR3 as well. This chain joins TRBV5-4 and TRBJ2-5; D gene uncertain. V lost 0 bases to trimming and J lost 3 bases, with 6 bases between them. This CDR3 comprises 13 residues. Germline assignment: CDR1 SGHNT and CDR2 YYREEE (reference sequence). As DNA, the CDR3 is TGTGCCAGCAGCTTGGGGGCTGAAGAGACCCAGTACTTC. Encoded protein: CASSLGAEETQYF.

The CDR3 nucleotides are TGTGCCAGCAGCTGGAGGGGGACGGGACAGCAAGAGACCCAGTACTTC. Translation: CASSWRGTGQQETQYF. The J gene is TRBJ2-5, the V gene TRBV11-1; tentatively, D is TRBD1 (7 bases). CDR3 length equals 16 residues. With 4 bases removed from V and 2 bases from J, the gap between germline ends came to 17 bases. Germline CDR1 and CDR2: SGHAT and FQDESV (reference sequence).

The rearrangement links TRBV7-2 to TRBJ2-3; 7 bases line up with TRBD2. CDR3 length equals 17 residues. CDR1 is SGHTA and CDR2 is FQGNSA in the germline V gene. Trimming at V came to 1 base and at J to 0 bases, leaving 7 bases not matched to a gene. The DNA for the CDR3 is TGTGCCAGCAGCTTAGGTGGGAGGGCTGCTAGCACAGATACGCAGTATTTT. This translates into CASSLGGRAASTDTQYF.

The rearrangement joins TRBV7-6 to TRBJ2-5; D is undetermined. Per the germline V gene, CDR1 is SGHVS and CDR2 is FNYEAQ. Trimming removed 4 bases at V and 2 bases at J, with 14 bases between. This CDR3 region has 15 residues. The CDR3: CASSYDLGSQETQYF. In nucleotides, the CDR3 is TGTGCCAGCAGCTATGACTTAGGTTCTCAAGAGACCCAGTACTTC.

The chain combines TRBV10-3 with TRBJ2-1; TRBD1 matches 7 bases. This CDR3 is built from 15 residues. Trimming took 6 bases from V and 2 from J; bases not matched to a gene: 7. CDR1 is ENHRY, CDR2 SYGVKD, per germline. CDR3 nucleotides: TGTGCCATCAGGCCCCAGGGGGTTCCCTACAATGAGCAGTTCTTC. Protein product: CAIRPQGVPYNEQFF.

V usage is TRBV2 and J usage is TRBJ1-5, with 10 bases aligning to TRBD1. The trim removed 6 bases at V and 3 bases at J, leaving 14 bases unmatched. The CDR3 has 18 amino acids. The V gene's germline CDR1 is SNHLY and CDR2 FYNNEI. The CDR3 DNA sequence: TGTGCCAGCAGCGGCATACCGGGACAGGGGTTAATCAATCAGCCCCAGCATTTT. Translated: CASSGIPGQGLINQPQHF. Filled out from reference TRBV2 and TRBJ1-5, the complete variable domain reads EPEVTQTPSHQVTQMGQEVILRCVPISNHLYFYWYRQILGQKVEFLVSFYNNEISEKSEIFDDQFSVERPDGSNFTLKIRSTKLEDSAMYFCASSGIPGQGLINQPQHFGDGTRLSIL.

V usage is TRBV6-5 and J usage is TRBJ1-2; D is possibly TRBD1 (5 bases). The CDR3 has 14 amino acids. Trimming stripped 5 bases from V and 4 bases from J, with 14 bases between. Germline V gene sequence: CDR1 MNHEY, CDR2 SVGAGI. The CDR3 nucleotides are TGTGCCAGCAGTCCCCTAGGAGGGGCCTATGGCTACACCTTC. Translation: CASSPLGGAYGYTF.

CDR3 DNA sequence: TGTGCCAGCAGCTTACCCATTAGCGGGAGGGCGCCCGGGGAGCTGTTTTTT. It is translated as CASSLPISGRAPGELFF. The chain uses TRBV7-9 and TRBJ2-2; the match to TRBD2 covers 11 bases. The CDR3 totals 17 residues. Unmatched junction bases numbered 8, after V lost 2 bases and J lost 6 bases. Per germline, CDR1 SEHNR and CDR2 FQNEAQ (reference sequence).

The chain employs TRBV4-1 and TRBJ1-2; possibly TRBD1 for D (6 bases). V dropped 1 base and J dropped 4 bases, with 19 bases sitting between them. Per the germline V gene, CDR1 is MGHRA and CDR2 is YSYEKL. The CDR3 has 17 amino acids. The CDR3 loop is CASSQATLGGGGYGYTF. CDR3 DNA sequence: TGCGCCAGCAGCCAAGCCACCCTTGGGGGGGGCGGCTATGGCTACACCTTC.